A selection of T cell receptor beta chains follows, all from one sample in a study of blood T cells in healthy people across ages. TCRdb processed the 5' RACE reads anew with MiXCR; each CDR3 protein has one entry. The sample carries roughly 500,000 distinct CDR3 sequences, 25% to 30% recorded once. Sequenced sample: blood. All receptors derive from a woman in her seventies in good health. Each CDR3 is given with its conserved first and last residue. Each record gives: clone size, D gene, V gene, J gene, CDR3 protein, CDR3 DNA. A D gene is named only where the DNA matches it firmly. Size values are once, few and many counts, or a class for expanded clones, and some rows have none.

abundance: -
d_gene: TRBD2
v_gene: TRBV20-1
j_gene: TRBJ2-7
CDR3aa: CSAGGLAGAEQYF
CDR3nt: TGCAGTGCGGGAGGGCTAGCGGGGGCCGAGCAGTACTTC

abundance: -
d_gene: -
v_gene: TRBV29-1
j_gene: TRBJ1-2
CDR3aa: CSVFERYGYTF
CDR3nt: TGCAGCGTTTTCGAGCGCTATGGCTACACCTTC

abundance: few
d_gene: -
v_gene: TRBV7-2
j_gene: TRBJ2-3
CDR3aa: CASSLGPGATDTQYF
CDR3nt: TGTGCCAGCAGCTTAGGTCCCGGAGCCACAGATACGCAGTATTTT

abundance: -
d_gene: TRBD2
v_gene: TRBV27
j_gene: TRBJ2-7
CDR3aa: CASSLGGGSDEQYF
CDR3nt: TGTGCCAGCAGTCTCGGGGGAGGGTCGGACGAGCAGTACTTC

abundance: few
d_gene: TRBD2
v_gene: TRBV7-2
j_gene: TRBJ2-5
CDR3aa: CASSLGGLAGKKETQYF
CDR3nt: TGTGCCAGCAGCTTAGGGGGTCTAGCGGGGAAAAAAGAGACCCAGTACTTC

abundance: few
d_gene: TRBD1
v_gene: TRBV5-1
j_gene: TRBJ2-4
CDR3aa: CASSPLGQGQDIQYF
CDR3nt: TGCGCCAGCAGCCCCCTTGGACAGGGGCAGGACATTCAGTACTTC

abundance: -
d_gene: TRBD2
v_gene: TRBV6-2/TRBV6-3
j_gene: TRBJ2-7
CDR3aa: CASSPRTSGDRYEQYF
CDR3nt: TGTGCCAGCAGTCCAAGGACTAGCGGGGACCGCTACGAGCAGTACTTC

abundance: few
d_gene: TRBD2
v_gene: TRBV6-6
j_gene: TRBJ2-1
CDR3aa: CASTLADLSYNEQFF
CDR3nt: TGTGCCAGCACCCTAGCGGACCTCTCCTACAATGAGCAGTTCTTC

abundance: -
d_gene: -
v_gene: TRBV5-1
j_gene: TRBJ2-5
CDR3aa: CASSGSPAMGETQYF
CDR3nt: TGCGCCAGCTCGGGTTCCCCGGCTATGGGGGAGACCCAGTACTTC

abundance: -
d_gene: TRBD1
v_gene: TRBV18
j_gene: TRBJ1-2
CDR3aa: CASSPKTGGYGYTF
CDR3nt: TGTGCCAGCTCACCTAAGACAGGGGGCTATGGCTACACCTTC

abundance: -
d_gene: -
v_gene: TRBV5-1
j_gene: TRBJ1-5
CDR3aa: CASSLVGGGDQPQHF
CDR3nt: TGCGCCAGCAGCTTGGTGGGGGGTGGGGATCAGCCCCAGCATTTT

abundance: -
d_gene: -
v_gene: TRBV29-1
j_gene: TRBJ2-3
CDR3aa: CSVDPATDTQYF
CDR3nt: TGCAGCGTTGACCCAGCCACAGATACGCAGTATTTT

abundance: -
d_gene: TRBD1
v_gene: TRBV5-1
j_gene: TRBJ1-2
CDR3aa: CASSLGTGDDYGYTF
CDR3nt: TGCGCCAGCAGCTTGGGTACAGGGGACGACTATGGCTACACCTTC

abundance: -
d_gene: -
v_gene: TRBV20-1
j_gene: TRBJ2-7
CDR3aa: CSARQYYEQYF
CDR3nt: TGCAGTGCTCGACAGTACTACGAGCAGTACTTC